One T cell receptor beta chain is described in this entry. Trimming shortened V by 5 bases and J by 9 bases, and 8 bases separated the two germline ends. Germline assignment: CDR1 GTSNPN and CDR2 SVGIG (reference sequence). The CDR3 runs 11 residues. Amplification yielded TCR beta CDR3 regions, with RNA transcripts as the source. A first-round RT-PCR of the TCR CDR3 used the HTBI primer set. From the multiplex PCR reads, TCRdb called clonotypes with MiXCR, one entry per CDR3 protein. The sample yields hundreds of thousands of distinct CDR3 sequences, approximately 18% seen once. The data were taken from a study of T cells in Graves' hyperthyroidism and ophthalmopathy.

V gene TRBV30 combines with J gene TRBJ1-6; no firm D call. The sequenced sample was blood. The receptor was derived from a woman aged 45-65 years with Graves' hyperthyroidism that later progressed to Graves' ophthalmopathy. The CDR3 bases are TGTGCCTGGGAGAGCGTTTCACCCCTCCACTTT. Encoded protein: CAWESVSPLHF.